This TCR beta chain came from a study of shared clonotypes between healthy human individuals. The CDR3 covers 14 residues. From germline, CDR1 is MNHNS and CDR2 SASEGT. The V and J ends lost 3 bases and 11 bases, in that order; junction bases with no gene match: 10. Remarks on this clone: The antigen is undetermined.

The table came from immunoSEQ multiplex PCR; TCRdb's copy has only in-frame clones and leaves some out. The table shows millions of clones, with more than 85% occurring only once. The study's findings and limits: Only blood was sampled, and tissue TCR repertoires likely differ from blood ones.

Sequenced: naive CD4+ T cells from PBMCs. The subset was: CD45RA+ positively selected. The chain links TRBV6-1 to TRBJ2-3, with 8 bases fitting TRBD1. The sequence came from a man between 18 and 29 years old in good health. Some clones in this sample may be carry-over from other donors' samples. The DNA of the CDR3 is TGTGCCAGCAGTGACGGACAGGGTGGTGCCCTGCAGTATTTT. It is translated as CASSDGQGGALQYF.